The T cell receptor beta chain described here comes from a study of blood T cell repertoires in COVID-19. Some clones are missing from TCRdb's copy, which holds only in-frame ones; the method was immunoSEQ multiplex PCR. There are 250,000 or so clones in the sample; around 90% occur only once, and approximately 3.4% lies in the top ten. Germline CDR1 reads SGHTA; CDR2 reads FQGNSA. The CDR3 consists of 15 residues. V was clipped by 3 bases and J by 10 bases; unmatched bases: 9. The receptor was derived from a woman aged 40 to 49 who had been exposed to COVID-19. The V call is TRBV7-2, the J call TRBJ1-6; 7 bases align to TRBD1. The specimen was PBMCs or T cells enriched from blood (not recorded which). The DNA of the CDR3 is TGTGCCAGCAGCTTTTCGGGACAGCCGGGCTCACCCCTCCACTTT. It translates to CASSFSGQPGSPLHF.